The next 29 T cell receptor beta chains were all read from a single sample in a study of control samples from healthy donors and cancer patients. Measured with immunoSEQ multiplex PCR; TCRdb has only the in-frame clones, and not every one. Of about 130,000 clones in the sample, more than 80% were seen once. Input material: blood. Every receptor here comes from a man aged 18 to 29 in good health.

The CDR3 is CASSSVPDRGRDTQYF. DNA for the CDR3: TGTGCCAGCAGCTCCGTCCCGGACAGGGGGCGAGATACGCAGTATTTT. V usage is TRBV11-3 and J usage is TRBJ2-3; 11 bases map to TRBD1. Per germline, CDR1 SGHNT and CDR2 YENEEA. There are 16 residues in the CDR3. With V trimmed by 4 bases and J by 5 bases, 8 bases remained unmatched.

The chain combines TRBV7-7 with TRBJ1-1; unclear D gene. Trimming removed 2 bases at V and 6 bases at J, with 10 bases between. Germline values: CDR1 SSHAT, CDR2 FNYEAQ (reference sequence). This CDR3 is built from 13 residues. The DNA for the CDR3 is TGTGCCAGCAGCTTAACGTCGGGCGCTGAAGCTTTCTTT. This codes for CASSLTSGAEAFF.

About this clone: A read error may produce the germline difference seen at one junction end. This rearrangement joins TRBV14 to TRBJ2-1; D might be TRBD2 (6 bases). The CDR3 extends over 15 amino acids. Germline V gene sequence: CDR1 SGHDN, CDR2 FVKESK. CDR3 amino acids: CASSQRLGVYHEQFF. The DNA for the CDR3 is TGTGCCAGCAGCCAAAGACTAGGAGTCTACCATGAGCAGTTCTTC.

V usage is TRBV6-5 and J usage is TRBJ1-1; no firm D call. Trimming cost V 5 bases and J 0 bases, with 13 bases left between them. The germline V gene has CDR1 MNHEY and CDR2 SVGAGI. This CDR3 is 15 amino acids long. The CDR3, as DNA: TGTGCCAGCAGTCCCCCGGTGCGGGTGAACACTGAAGCTTTCTTT. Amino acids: CASSPPVRVNTEAFF.

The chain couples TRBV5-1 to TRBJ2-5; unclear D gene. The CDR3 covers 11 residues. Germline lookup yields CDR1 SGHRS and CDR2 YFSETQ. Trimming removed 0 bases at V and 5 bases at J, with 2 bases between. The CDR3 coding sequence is TGCGCCAGCAGCTTGGCGGAGACCCAGTACTTC. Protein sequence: CASSLAETQYF.

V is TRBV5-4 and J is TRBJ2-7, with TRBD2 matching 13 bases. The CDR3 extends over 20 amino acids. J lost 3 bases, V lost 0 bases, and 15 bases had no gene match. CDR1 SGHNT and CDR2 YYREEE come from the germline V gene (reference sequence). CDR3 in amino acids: CASSLDPGLAGAGANYEQYF. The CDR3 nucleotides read TGTGCCAGCAGCTTGGACCCCGGACTAGCGGGGGCCGGGGCCAACTACGAGCAGTACTTC.

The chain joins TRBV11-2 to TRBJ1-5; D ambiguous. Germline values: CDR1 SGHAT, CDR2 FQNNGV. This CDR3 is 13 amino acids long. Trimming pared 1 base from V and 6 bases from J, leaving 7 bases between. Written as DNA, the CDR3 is TGTGCCAGCAGCTTAGGACGGGGTCAGCCCCAGCATTTT. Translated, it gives CASSLGRGQPQHF. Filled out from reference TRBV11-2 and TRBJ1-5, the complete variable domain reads EAGVAQSPRYKIIEKRQSVAFWCNPISGHATLYWYQQILGQGPKLLIQFQNNGVVDDSQLPKDRFSAERLKGVDSTLKIQPAKLEDSAVYLCASSLGRGQPQHFGDGTRLSIL.

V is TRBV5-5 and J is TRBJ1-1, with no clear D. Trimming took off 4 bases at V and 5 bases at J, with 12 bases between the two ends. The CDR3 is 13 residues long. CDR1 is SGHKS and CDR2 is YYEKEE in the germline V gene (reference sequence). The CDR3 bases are TGTGCCAGCAGCCATAGCTTGGGGACTGAAGCTTTCTTT. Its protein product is CASSHSLGTEAFF.

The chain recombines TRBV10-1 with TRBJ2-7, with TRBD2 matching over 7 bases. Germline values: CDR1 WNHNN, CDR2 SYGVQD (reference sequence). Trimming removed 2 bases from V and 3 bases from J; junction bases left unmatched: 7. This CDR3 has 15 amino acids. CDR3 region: CASSEGDYQVYEQYV. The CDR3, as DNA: TGCGCCAGCAGTGAGGGGGACTATCAGGTCTACGAGCAGTACGTC.

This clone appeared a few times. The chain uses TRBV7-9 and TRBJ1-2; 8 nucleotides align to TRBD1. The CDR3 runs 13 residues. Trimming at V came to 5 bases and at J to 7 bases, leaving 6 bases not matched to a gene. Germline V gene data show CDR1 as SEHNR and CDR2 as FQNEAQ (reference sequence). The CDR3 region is CASSEQGEGGYTF. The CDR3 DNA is TGTGCCAGCAGCGAACAGGGGGAGGGTGGCTACACCTTC.

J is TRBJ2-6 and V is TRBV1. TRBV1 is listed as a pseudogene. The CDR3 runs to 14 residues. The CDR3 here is CTSSQGVGANVLTF. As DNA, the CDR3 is TGCACCAGCAGCCAGGGGGTGGGGGCCAACGTCCTGACTTTC.

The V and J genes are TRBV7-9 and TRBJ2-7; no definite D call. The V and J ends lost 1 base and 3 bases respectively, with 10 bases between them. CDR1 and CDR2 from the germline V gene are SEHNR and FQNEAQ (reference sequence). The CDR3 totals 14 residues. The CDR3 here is CASSLVQADYEQYF. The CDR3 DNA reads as TGTGCCAGCAGCTTAGTTCAGGCAGACTACGAGCAGTACTTC.

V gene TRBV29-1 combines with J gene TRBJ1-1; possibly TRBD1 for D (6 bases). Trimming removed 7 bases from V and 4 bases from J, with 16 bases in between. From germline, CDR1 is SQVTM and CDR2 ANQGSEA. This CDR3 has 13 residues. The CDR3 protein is CSAVGGRLTEAFF. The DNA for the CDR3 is TGCAGCGCCGTCGGGGGGCGTCTCACTGAAGCTTTCTTT.

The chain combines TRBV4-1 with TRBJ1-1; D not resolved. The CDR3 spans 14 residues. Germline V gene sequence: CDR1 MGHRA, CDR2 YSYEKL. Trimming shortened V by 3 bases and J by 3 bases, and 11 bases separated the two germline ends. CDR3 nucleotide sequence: TGCGCCAGCAGCCATTCGGGTCTCGACACTGAAGCTTTCTTT. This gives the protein CASSHSGLDTEAFF.

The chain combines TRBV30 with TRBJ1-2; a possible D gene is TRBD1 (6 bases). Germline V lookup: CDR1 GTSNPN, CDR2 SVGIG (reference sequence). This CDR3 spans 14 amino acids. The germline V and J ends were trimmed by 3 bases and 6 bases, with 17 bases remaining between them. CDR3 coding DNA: TGTGCCTGGAGGGATACAGGGACCGTCGATGGCTACACCTTC. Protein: CAWRDTGTVDGYTF.

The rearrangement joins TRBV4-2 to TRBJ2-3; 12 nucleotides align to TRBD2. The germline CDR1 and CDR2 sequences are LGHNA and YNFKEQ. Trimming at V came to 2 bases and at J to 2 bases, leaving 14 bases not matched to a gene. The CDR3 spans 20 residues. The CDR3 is CASSQPIGASGGAYTDTQYF. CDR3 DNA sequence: TGTGCCAGCAGCCAACCCATCGGGGCTAGCGGGGGGGCTTACACAGATACGCAGTATTTT.

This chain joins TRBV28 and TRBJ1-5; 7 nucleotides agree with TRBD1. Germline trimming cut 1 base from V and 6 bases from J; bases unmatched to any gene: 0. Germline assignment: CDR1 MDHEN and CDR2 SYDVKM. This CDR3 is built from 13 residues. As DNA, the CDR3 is TGTGCCAGCAGTTTATCAGGGGGTCAGCCCCAGCATTTT. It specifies CASSLSGGQPQHF.

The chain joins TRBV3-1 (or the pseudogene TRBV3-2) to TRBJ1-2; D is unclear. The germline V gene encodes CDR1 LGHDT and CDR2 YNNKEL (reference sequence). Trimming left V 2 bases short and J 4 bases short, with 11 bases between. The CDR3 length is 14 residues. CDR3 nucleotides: TGTGCCAGCAGCCAAATTAGTGGTTCCTATGGCTACACCTTC. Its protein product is CASSQISGSYGYTF.

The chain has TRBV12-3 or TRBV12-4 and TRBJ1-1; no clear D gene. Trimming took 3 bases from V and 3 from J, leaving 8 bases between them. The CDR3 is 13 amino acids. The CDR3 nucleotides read TGTGCCAGCAGTTTTTCGATCTACACTGAAGCTTTCTTT. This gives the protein CASSFSIYTEAFF.

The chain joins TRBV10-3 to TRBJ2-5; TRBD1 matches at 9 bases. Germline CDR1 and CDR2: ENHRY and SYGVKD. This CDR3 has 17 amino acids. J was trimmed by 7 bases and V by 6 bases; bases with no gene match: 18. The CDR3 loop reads CAISPDPGQGRFGTQYF. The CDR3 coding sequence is TGTGCCATCAGCCCCGACCCAGGACAGGGGCGCTTCGGGACCCAGTACTTC.

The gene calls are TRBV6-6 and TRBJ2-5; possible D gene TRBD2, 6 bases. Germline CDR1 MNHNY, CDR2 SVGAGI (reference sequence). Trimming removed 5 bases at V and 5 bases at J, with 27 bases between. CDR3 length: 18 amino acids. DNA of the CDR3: TGTGCCAGCAGTCCCCCATATCGGGACTCCTCCCCGAGGGAGACCCAGTACTTC. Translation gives CASSPPYRDSSPRETQYF.

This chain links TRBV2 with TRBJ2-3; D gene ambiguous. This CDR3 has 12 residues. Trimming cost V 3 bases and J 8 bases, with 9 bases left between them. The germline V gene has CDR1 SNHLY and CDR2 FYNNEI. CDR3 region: CASSDITGTQYF. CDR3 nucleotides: TGTGCCAGCAGTGATATAACTGGTACGCAGTATTTT.

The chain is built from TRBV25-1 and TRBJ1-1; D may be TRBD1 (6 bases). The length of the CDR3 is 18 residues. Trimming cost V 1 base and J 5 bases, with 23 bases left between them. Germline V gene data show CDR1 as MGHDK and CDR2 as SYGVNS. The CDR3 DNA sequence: TGTGCCAGCAGTGAATTTCGACAGGTCAGGGGCTATGAGACTGAAGCTTTCTTT. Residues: CASSEFRQVRGYETEAFF.

The CDR3 is CASGLRTAIDPYEQYF. The CDR3 coding sequence is TGTGCCAGCGGCCTACGAACGGCCATCGATCCCTACGAGCAGTACTTC. The chain combines TRBV13 with TRBJ2-7; D remains unclear. The length of the CDR3 is 16 residues. The V end was cut by 8 bases, the J end by 2 bases, with 22 bases between. CDR1 and CDR2 from the germline V gene are PRHDT and FYEKMQ (reference sequence). The whole variable domain, filled in from reference TRBV13 and TRBJ2-7, reads AAGVIQSPRHLIKEKRETATLKCYPIPRHDTVYWYQQGPGQDPQFLISFYEKMQSDKGSIPDRFSAQQFSDYHSELNMSSLELGDSALYFCASGLRTAIDPYEQYFGPGTRLTVT.

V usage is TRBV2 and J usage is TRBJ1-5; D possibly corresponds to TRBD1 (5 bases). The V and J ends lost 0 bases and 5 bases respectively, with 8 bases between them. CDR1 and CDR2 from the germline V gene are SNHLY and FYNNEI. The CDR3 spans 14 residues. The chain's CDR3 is CASSEAGTYQPQHF. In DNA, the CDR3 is TGTGCCAGCAGTGAAGCTGGGACCTATCAGCCCCAGCATTTT.

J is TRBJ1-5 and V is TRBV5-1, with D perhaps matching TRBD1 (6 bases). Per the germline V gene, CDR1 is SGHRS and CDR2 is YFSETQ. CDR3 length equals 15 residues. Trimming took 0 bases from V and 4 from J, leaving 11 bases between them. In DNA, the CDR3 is TGCGCCAGCAGCTTGGCGGGGGCGGGTAATCAGCCCCAGCATTTT. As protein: CASSLAGAGNQPQHF.

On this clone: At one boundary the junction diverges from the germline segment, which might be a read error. The CDR3 DNA reads as TGTGCCAGCTCACCACCTTGGGAGGAAGAGGCCCAGTACTTC. Residues: CASSPPWEEEAQYF. The chain links TRBV18 to TRBJ2-5, with D possibly matching TRBD2 (6 bases). This CDR3 contains 14 residues. Per germline, CDR1 KGHSH and CDR2 LQKENI.

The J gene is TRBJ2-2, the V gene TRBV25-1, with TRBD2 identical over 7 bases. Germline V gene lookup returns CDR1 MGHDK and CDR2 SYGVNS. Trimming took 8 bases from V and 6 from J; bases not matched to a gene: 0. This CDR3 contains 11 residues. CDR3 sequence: CASRGAGELFF. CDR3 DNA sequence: TGTGCCAGCCGGGGGGCCGGGGAGCTGTTTTTT.

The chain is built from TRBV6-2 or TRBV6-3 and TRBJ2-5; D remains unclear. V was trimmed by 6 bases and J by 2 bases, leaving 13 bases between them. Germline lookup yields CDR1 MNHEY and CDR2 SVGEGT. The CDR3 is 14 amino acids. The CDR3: CASSPSMPQETQYF. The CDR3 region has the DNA TGTGCCAGCAGCCCATCCATGCCTCAAGAGACCCAGTACTTC.